These T cell receptor beta chains were read from a single sample in a study of shared clonotypes between healthy human individuals. Sequenced by immunoSEQ multiplex PCR; TCRdb stores in-frame clones only, minus some. The table lists about 2.2 million clones, just under 95% of them singletons. Sequenced: naive CD8+ T cells from PBMCs. These receptors came from a young man in good health. Some clones in this sample may be carry-over from other donors' samples. Both conserved end residues are part of each CDR3. The D gene is left open where the match is weak. Where a row states a size, it is once, few, many or the class of an expanded clone; other rows omit it.

length	V	D	size	J	DNA	CDR3
16	TRBV5-1	TRBD1	.	TRBJ2-7	TGCGCCAGCAGCTTAGATACGCCGGGACAGAACTACGAGCAGTACTTC	CASSLDTPGQNYEQYF
17	TRBV27	TRBD1	.	TRBJ2-5	TGTGCCAGCAGTTTAAGGGGCAGGGGGCTGGACCAAGAGACCCAGTACTTC	CASSLRGRGLDQETQYF
16	TRBV9	TRBD2	.	TRBJ2-1	TGTGCCAGCAGCCTCTATGCGGGAGGGCCGTTAGATGAGCAGTTCTTC	CASSLYAGGPLDEQFF
15	TRBV27	TRBD1	.	TRBJ1-5	TGTGCCAGCAGTCGGGACAGGGGGACAGGGCAGCCCCAGCATTTT	CASSRDRGTGQPQHF
13	TRBV5-4	.	.	TRBJ2-7	TGTGCCAGCAGCTTTATGGGGTCCTACGAGCAGTACTTC	CASSFMGSYEQYF
17	TRBV7-9	TRBD1	.	TRBJ1-5	TGTGCCAGCAGCTTAAGGTCGGGACAGGACGTCAATCAGCCCCAGCATTTT	CASSLRSGQDVNQPQHF
14	TRBV7-8	TRBD1	.	TRBJ2-5	TGTGCCAGCAGCCAGGGACAGGAGCAAGAGACCCAGTACTTC	CASSQGQEQETQYF
15	TRBV7-8	.	.	TRBJ2-1	TGTGCCAGCAGCCAGAGGCTAGCGACGCATAGTGAGCAGTTCTTC	CASSQRLATHSEQFF
17	TRBV5-4	TRBD1	.	TRBJ2-1	TGTGCCAGCAGCTTATTATCCGGGACAGGCCTCTACAATGAGCAGTTCTTC	CASSLLSGTGLYNEQFF
11	TRBV29-1	.	.	TRBJ2-7	TGCAGCGTTGTAGACGGTTACGAGCAGTACTTC	CSVVDGYEQYF
14	TRBV6-5	.	.	TRBJ1-1	TGTGCCAGCAGTCAATATCAGGTGAACACTGAAGCTTTCTTT	CASSQYQVNTEAFF
16	TRBV12-5	.	.	TRBJ1-4	TGTGCTAGTGCCATCGTCCCCCAGGGGTCTAATGAAAAACTGTTTTTT	CASAIVPQGSNEKLFF
15	TRBV28	TRBD2	.	TRBJ2-7	TGTGCCAGCAGTATAACTAGCGGGAGTAGGCTCGAGCAGTACTTC	CASSITSGSRLEQYF
16	TRBV4-1	.	.	TRBJ2-2	TGCGCCAGCAGCCAAGTAGGGGGTAGCGGCACCGGGGAGCTGTTTTTT	CASSQVGGSGTGELFF
13	TRBV30	TRBD2	.	TRBJ2-7	TGTGCCTGGAGGGCTAGCGGGAGTTACGAGCAGTACTTC	CAWRASGSYEQYF
11	TRBV7-9	TRBD1	once	TRBJ2-5	TGTTCTGACAGGGGGCCGGAGACCCAGTACTTC	CSDRGPETQYF
14	TRBV11-2	TRBD2	once	TRBJ2-7	TGTGCCAGCAGCTTAGACCCCAAAATAAGCGGGGTCAACTTC	CASSLDPKISGVNF
14	TRBV29-1	TRBD2	.	TRBJ2-1	TGCAGCGCCCCGCCCCGACTAGCGGGAGGAGAGCAGTTCTTC	CSAPPRLAGGEQFF
11	TRBV6-6	.	.	TRBJ2-1	TGTGCCAGCAGTTACATGGATGAGCAGTTCTTC	CASSYMDEQFF
16	TRBV5-1	.	once	TRBJ2-3	TGCGCCAGCAGCTCGGACCTCCGCGTGCGAGCAGATACGCAGTATTTT	CASSSDLRVRADTQYF
15	TRBV27	TRBD1	.	TRBJ1-4	TGTGCCAGCAGTTTACGGCCCAGGGACAGGGGGAAACTGTTTTTT	CASSLRPRDRGKLFF
14	TRBV30	.	few	TRBJ1-5	TGTGCCTGGAGCATCGACAGATACAATCAGCCCCAGCATTTT	CAWSIDRYNQPQHF
12	TRBV6-1	.	.	TRBJ2-1	TGTGCCAGCAGACAGGGAGGGAATGAGCAGTTCTTC	CASRQGGNEQFF
13	TRBV28	.	.	TRBJ1-4	TGTGCCAGCAGTTTTATGCTCGGAGAAAAACTGTTTTTT	CASSFMLGEKLFF
16	TRBV9	TRBD2	once	TRBJ2-7	TGTGCCAGCAGCCCGGGGACTAGCGGGACCCCCTACGAGCAGTACTTC	CASSPGTSGTPYEQYF
15	TRBV7-9	.	.	TRBJ1-2	TGTGCCAGCAGCCCTAGGGACGGATCCCCCTTGGGCTACACCTTC	CASSPRDGSPLGYTF
15	TRBV28	.	.	TRBJ1-2	TGTGCCAGCAGTCCAGTCCGGGACTCTCTGTTTGGCTACACCTTC	CASSPVRDSLFGYTF
15	TRBV7-8	.	.	TRBJ2-2	TGTGCCAGCAGCTTAGAGATCGGGGAGACCGGGGAGCTGTTTTTT	CASSLEIGETGELFF
15	TRBV27	.	.	TRBJ2-6	TGTGCCAGCAGTTTGTCGAACTCTGGGGCCAACGTCCTGACTTTC	CASSLSNSGANVLTF
18	TRBV19	TRBD1	.	TRBJ1-1	TGTGCCAGTAGTAGCACGACCTGGCAGGGGGTGGAGGACACTGAAGCTTTCTTT	CASSSTTWQGVEDTEAFF
13	TRBV5-1	.	.	TRBJ2-7	TGCGCCAGCAGCTTAGACTTCTCCTACGAGCAGTACTTC	CASSLDFSYEQYF
14	TRBV11-2	.	.	TRBJ2-1	TGTGCCAGCAGCTCCCACGGGGATTACAATGAGCAGTTCTTC	CASSSHGDYNEQFF
16	TRBV6-1	.	.	TRBJ1-1	TGTGCCAGCAGTGAACTCCATACAGGCGAGAACACTGAAGCTTTCTTT	CASSELHTGENTEAFF
15	TRBV27	.	.	TRBJ1-1	TGTGCCAGCAGTTTATCAGGGGGTTCAAACGCTGAAGCTTTCTTT	CASSLSGGSNAEAFF
14	TRBV7-9	TRBD1	.	TRBJ2-1	TGTGCCAGCAGCCCCGGGACAGACTACAATGAGCAGTTCTTC	CASSPGTDYNEQFF
13	TRBV9	TRBD1	once	TRBJ2-7	TGTGCCAGCGGGGGACAGTCAGGCTACGAGCAGTACTTC	CASGGQSGYEQYF
18	TRBV9	TRBD1	.	TRBJ1-3	TGTGCCAGCAGCGAGGAAAAAGGACAGGCTATCTCTGGAAACACCATATATTTT	CASSEEKGQAISGNTIYF
16	TRBV4-2	TRBD2	.	TRBJ2-2	TGTGCCAGCAGCCCCGGGACTAGCGTAAACACCGGGGAGCTGTTTTTT	CASSPGTSVNTGELFF
14	TRBV27	.	.	TRBJ2-7	TGTGCCAGCAGTTCTCTAGGGTGGGAGTACGAGCAGTACTTC	CASSSLGWEYEQYF
15	TRBV7-3	.	.	TRBJ1-1	TGTGCCAGCAGCTTAATACGGGGCGGAGGGACTGAAGCTTTCTTT	CASSLIRGGGTEAFF
16	TRBV28	.	.	TRBJ1-2	TGTGCCAGCAGCTCGCGAACACAATTCGGAAACTATGGCTACACCTTC	CASSSRTQFGNYGYTF
16	TRBV18	TRBD2	.	TRBJ2-2	TGTGCCAGCTCACCACCGACTAGCGCGAACACCGGGGAGCTGTTTTTT	CASSPPTSANTGELFF
17	TRBV5-1	TRBD1	.	TRBJ2-1	TGCGCCAGCAGCTGGCGGTCCCCGGACAGGGTGGGGAATGAGCAGTTCTTC	CASSWRSPDRVGNEQFF
16	TRBV27	TRBD2	.	TRBJ2-2	TGTGCCAGCAGATACCGTTTAGCGGGAAACACCGGGGAGCTGTTTTTT	CASRYRLAGNTGELFF
15	TRBV9	.	.	TRBJ1-1	TGTGCCAGCAGCGCAACCCCCGGGGGAATCACTGAAGCTTTCTTT	CASSATPGGITEAFF
15	TRBV5-1	TRBD2	.	TRBJ2-7	TGCGCCAGCAGCTTCTCTAGCGGGATATACTACGAGCAGTACTTC	CASSFSSGIYYEQYF
15	TRBV21-1	.	.	TRBJ2-1	TGTGCCAGCAGCAAAGCTGTCGGGAGCTACAATGAGCAGTTCTTC	CASSKAVGSYNEQFF
13	TRBV19	.	.	TRBJ1-2	TGTGCCAGTACTCATGGGCAGGACGGAGGCTACACCTTC	CASTHGQDGGYTF
12	TRBV30	.	.	TRBJ2-7	TGTGCCTGGAGTGTAGGAGCCTCCGAGCAGTACTTC	CAWSVGASEQYF
12	TRBV28	.	.	TRBJ2-7	TGTGCCAGCAGTCCCGACCCCTACGAGCAGTACTTC	CASSPDPYEQYF
16	TRBV6-1	.	.	TRBJ2-2	TGTGCCAGCAGTGAAACCCTACGACAGACTACCGGGGAGCTGTTTTTT	CASSETLRQTTGELFF
14	TRBV7-9	.	.	TRBJ1-5	TGTGCCAGCACACTAACAGGGAGCAATCAGCCCCAGCATTTT	CASTLTGSNQPQHF
15	TRBV4-3	TRBD1	.	TRBJ2-7	TGCGCCAGCAGCCAACGGACAGGGGCTTTCTACGAGCAGTACTTC	CASSQRTGAFYEQYF
15	TRBV9	.	.	TRBJ2-1	TGTGCCAGCAGCCCCCTGCAGAAGCTCGTGAATGAGCAGTTCTTC	CASSPLQKLVNEQFF
13	TRBV19	.	.	TRBJ2-5	TGTGCCAGTAGTACCGGGACACCCATAGACCAGTACTTC	CASSTGTPIDQYF
14	TRBV29-1	TRBD1	.	TRBJ2-7	TGCAGCGTTGAAGGGGGACAGGGGGCTGATGAGCAGTACTTC	CSVEGGQGADEQYF
15	TRBV15	.	.	TRBJ2-7	TGTGCCACCAGCAGAGAGTATGGAGGTGACTACGAGCAGTACTTC	CATSREYGGDYEQYF
12	TRBV27	.	.	TRBJ2-1	TGTGCCAGCAGTGGGAGGTACAATGAGCAGTTCTTC	CASSGRYNEQFF
11	TRBV14	.	.	TRBJ2-7	TGTGCCAGCAGCCGAGGTTGGGAGCAGTACTTC	CASSRGWEQYF